The 24 T cell receptor beta chains given below trace back to one sample, sequenced in a study of blood T cells in healthy people across ages. Sample-barcoded 5' priming and a J-beta primer mix drove a second PCR of roughly 7 to 11 cycles. TCRdb reprocessed the 5' RACE reads with MiXCR, giving one entry per CDR3 protein. The repertoire holds about 720,000 distinct CDR3 sequences, with 25% as singletons. This same sample was also taken into another study, of T cells of mothers and their children.

Source material: blood. These receptors were taken from a boy younger than 18 in good health.

V usage is TRBV27 and J usage is TRBJ2-1; possible D gene TRBD1, 6 bases. Germline CDR1 MNHEY, CDR2 SMNVEV (reference sequence). V was pared by 2 bases and J by 7 bases, with 12 bases between. The CDR3 consists of 14 residues. The CDR3 here is CASSLTTTGNEQFF. In DNA, the CDR3 is TGTGCCAGCAGTTTAACCACCACAGGGAATGAGCAGTTCTTC.

This clonotype was detected a few times. The chain joins TRBV20-1 to TRBJ2-7; TRBD2 matches 7 bases. From germline, CDR1 is DFQATT and CDR2 SNEGSKA (reference sequence). CDR3 length equals 13 residues. The junction had 5 bases not matched to a gene; V was cut back by 3 bases and J by 3 bases. This CDR3 is CSARRAGDYEQYF. The CDR3 region has the DNA TGCAGTGCTAGGAGGGCGGGAGACTACGAGCAGTACTTC.

This clonotype showed up just a few times. J is TRBJ2-1 and V is TRBV6-5; 7 bases are shared with TRBD1. V lost 0 bases and J lost 3; bases outside the gene matches: 2. Germline V gene lookup returns CDR1 MNHEY and CDR2 SVGAGI. The CDR3 has 15 amino acids. The CDR3 bases are TGTGCCAGCAGTTACTCAGGGGGCGGCTACAATGAGCAGTTCTTC. Encoded protein: CASSYSGGGYNEQFF.

This clonotype was counted between two and nine times. The rearrangement uses TRBV27 and TRBJ2-5, with 9 positions matching TRBD2. The DNA matches TRBJ2-1 better at its end, which makes the J call doubtful. This CDR3 is 16 amino acids long. Germline V gene sequence: CDR1 MNHEY, CDR2 SMNVEV (reference sequence). CDR3: CASSFGTGGRATEQFF. The CDR3, as DNA: TGTGCCAGCAGTTTCGGGACTGGCGGGAGGGCTACTGAGCAGTTCTTC.

This clonotype turned up a few times. The genes are TRBV6-1 and TRBJ2-4, with TRBD2 as a possible D gene (7 bases). Trimming stripped 6 bases from V and 8 bases from J, with 14 bases between. Germline V gene data show CDR1 as MNHNS and CDR2 as SASEGT. The CDR3 runs to 13 residues. CDR3 in amino acids: CASRIRGGDIQYF. In nucleotides, the CDR3 is TGTGCCAGCAGAATAAGGGGGGGGGACATTCAGTACTTC.

This clonotype appeared many times. The chain couples TRBV4-3 to TRBJ2-1; 11 nucleotides align to TRBD2. Germline CDR1 LGHNA, CDR2 YSLEER. The V and J ends lost 2 bases and 3 bases, in that order; junction bases with no gene match: 3. The CDR3 contains 16 residues. The CDR3 here is CASSQRTSGSYNEQFF. In DNA form, the CDR3 reads TGCGCCAGCAGCCAACGAACTAGCGGGAGCTACAATGAGCAGTTCTTC.

V is TRBV15 and J is TRBJ2-2, with 8 bases matching TRBD1. The CDR3 sequence is 18 residues long. Trimming at V came to 0 bases and at J to 5 bases, leaving 11 bases not matched to a gene. Germline V gene lookup returns CDR1 LNHNV and CDR2 YYDKDF (reference sequence). The CDR3 DNA reads TGTGCCACCAGCAGAGACAACGACAGGGGCGCTAAGACCGGGGAGCTGTTTTTT. Residues: CATSRDNDRGAKTGELFF.

The gene calls are TRBV4-1 and TRBJ1-3; D is unclear. This CDR3 contains 17 residues. Between the trimmed V and J ends, which lost 0 bases and 0 bases, there was a span of 12 bases. In germline, CDR1 is MGHRA, CDR2 YSYEKL. The CDR3 sequence is CASSQDGTATSGNTIYF. CDR3 DNA sequence: TGCGCCAGCAGCCAAGATGGCACGGCCACCTCTGGAAACACCATATATTTT.

This clonotype was counted a few times. The rearrangement uses TRBV7-8 and TRBJ2-7, with D possibly matching TRBD2 (6 bases). Trimming cost V 8 bases and J 0 bases, with 17 bases left between them. CDR3 length: 15 amino acids. Germline V CDR1 and CDR2: SGHVS, FQNEAQ. This CDR3 reads CASLTPGTPSYEQYF. For the CDR3, the DNA is TGTGCCAGCCTTACACCCGGGACTCCCTCCTACGAGCAGTACTTC.

This chain uses TRBV12-3 or TRBV12-4 with TRBJ1-5; 7 bases are shared with TRBD1. The CDR3 runs 16 residues. The junction had 10 bases not matched to a gene; V was cut back by 7 bases and J by 1 base. The DNA for the CDR3 is TGTGCCAGCACTAAAAGGGCAGGGGGGAGCAATCAGCCCCAGCATTTT. Translating it yields CASTKRAGGSNQPQHF.

This clonotype came up a few times. The chain carries TRBV7-2 and TRBJ1-3, with no clear D. This CDR3 contains 15 residues. With 3 bases removed from V and 1 base from J, the gap between germline ends came to 10 bases. CDR1 and CDR2 (germline): SGHTA, FQGNSA. CDR3 loop: CASSLFQESGNTIYF. CDR3 DNA: TGTGCCAGCAGCTTGTTTCAGGAGTCTGGAAACACCATATATTTT.

The CDR3 DNA follows: TGCGCCAGCAGCCAGGAGGACAACTTTGCGAACACCGGGGAGCTGTTTTTT. Encoded protein: CASSQEDNFANTGELFF. This chain uses TRBV4-3 with TRBJ2-2; D could derive from TRBD1 or TRBD2 (5 bases each). V lost 3 bases, J lost 0 bases, and 14 bases lay in between. This CDR3 is built from 17 residues. Per germline, CDR1 LGHNA and CDR2 YSLEER.

CDR3 coding DNA: TGCAGCGTTCCCGGGGGAGAGACCCAGTACTTC. Protein product: CSVPGGETQYF. The rearrangement links TRBV29-1 to TRBJ2-5, with a tentative D call TRBD2 (6 bases). V gave up 5 bases and J gave up 4 bases, with 8 bases separating them. This CDR3 has 11 amino acids. Per germline, CDR1 SQVTM and CDR2 ANQGSEA.

This clonotype occurred many times. The CDR3 is CSVDGLAGQETQYF. CDR3 DNA sequence: TGCAGCGTCGACGGGCTAGCGGGTCAAGAGACCCAGTACTTC. The genes are TRBV29-1 and TRBJ2-5; 8 positions match TRBD2. The CDR3 runs 14 residues. V was clipped by 6 bases and J by 2 bases; unmatched bases: 8. Germline loops: CDR1 SQVTM, CDR2 ANQGSEA.

This clonotype was detected only a few times. This chain uses TRBV20-1 with TRBJ2-4; TRBD2 might be the D (6 bases). CDR3 size: 13 residues. Trimming cost V 6 bases and J 1 base, with 10 bases left between them. In germline, CDR1 is DFQATT, CDR2 SNEGSKA (reference sequence). The DNA of the CDR3 is TGCAGTGCGGTTCGGGGGGCCAAAAACATTCAGTACTTC. Translation: CSAVRGAKNIQYF.

This clonotype has just a few counts. The chain recombines TRBV7-2 with TRBJ1-5, with unresolved D. V was shortened by 5 bases and J by 11 bases, with 22 bases between the two germline ends. In germline, CDR1 is SGHTA, CDR2 FQGNSA. The CDR3 runs 15 residues. The CDR3 DNA reads TGTGCCAGCAGCGCACTGCCGGGCCCCTTTGAGGCCCAGCATTTT. Translation: CASSALPGPFEAQHF. The variable domain in full, completed from reference TRBV7-2 and TRBJ1-5, reads GAGVSQSPSNKVTEKGKDVELRCDPISGHTALYWYRQSLGQGLEFLIYFQGNSAPDKSGLPSDRFSAERTGGSVSTLTIQRTQQEDSAVYLCASSALPGPFEAQHFGDGTRLSIL.

J is TRBJ2-5 and V is TRBV28; D is perhaps TRBD1 (6 bases). The CDR3 extends over 11 amino acids. From germline, CDR1 is MDHEN and CDR2 SYDVKM. Trimming took 7 bases from V and 11 from J, leaving 14 bases between them. The CDR3 region is CASKTSRGQYF. For the CDR3, the DNA is TGTGCCAGCAAAACGAGTAGGGGGCAGTACTTC.

V and J are TRBV7-2 and TRBJ2-1; TRBD2 matches at 8 bases. J lost 6 bases, V lost 5 bases, and 9 bases had no gene match. CDR1 and CDR2 (germline): SGHTA, FQGNSA. This CDR3 comprises 15 residues. CDR3 protein: CASSPGGGLFNEQFF. The CDR3 nucleotides read TGTGCCAGCAGCCCCGGGGGGGGCTTATTCAATGAGCAGTTCTTC. Filled out from reference TRBV7-2 and TRBJ2-1, the complete variable domain reads GAGVSQSPSNKVTEKGKDVELRCDPISGHTALYWYRQSLGQGLEFLIYFQGNSAPDKSGLPSDRFSAERTGGSVSTLTIQRTQQEDSAVYLCASSPGGGLFNEQFFGPGTRLTVL.

This clonotype occurred a few times. The V call is TRBV20-1, the J call TRBJ2-1; D ambiguous. Gene TRBJ2-7 matches the end of the DNA better, so the J call may be wrong. Per germline, CDR1 DFQATT and CDR2 SNEGSKA (reference sequence). CDR3 size: 15 residues. The CDR3 DNA follows: TGCAGTGCTAGGGGAAGTTTTAGGGCTGACTACGAGCAGTACTTC. Its translation: CSARGSFRADYEQYF.

The chain couples TRBV6-2 or TRBV6-3 to TRBJ1-2, with a possible D match to TRBD1 (5 bases). The CDR3 consists of 15 residues. Trimming shortened V by 2 bases and J by 7 bases, and 17 bases separated the two germline ends. Per germline, CDR1 MNHEY and CDR2 SVGEGT. As DNA, the CDR3 is TGTGCCAGCAGTTACGCCATTTTGGGGGTTGCTGGCTACACCTTC. Translating gives CASSYAILGVAGYTF.

At least ten counts were recorded for this clonotype. CDR3 region: CASSQILAGRDTQYF. In nucleotides, the CDR3 is TGTGCCAGCAGCCAGATACTAGCGGGAAGAGATACGCAGTATTTT. The genes are TRBV3-1 and TRBJ2-3; 10 bases line up with TRBD2. This CDR3 contains 15 residues. Trimming took 3 bases from V and 5 from J; bases not matched to a gene: 5. The germline V gene has CDR1 LGHDT and CDR2 YNNKEL (reference sequence).

The sample holds a few counts of this clonotype. The V and J genes are TRBV7-2 and TRBJ2-5; weak D call: TRBD2 (6 bases). Germline V lookup: CDR1 SGHTA, CDR2 FQGNSA. V dropped 6 bases and J dropped 2 bases, with 13 bases sitting between them. The CDR3 spans 14 residues. The CDR3 nucleotides are TGTGCCAGCAGTTTTCGGGACTTGCAAGAGACCCAGTACTTC. Amino acid sequence: CASSFRDLQETQYF.

This clonotype was found many times. The chain is built from TRBV12-3 or TRBV12-4 and TRBJ1-5, with unresolved D. Trimming cost V 3 bases and J 4 bases, with 10 bases left between them. This CDR3 has 14 amino acids. The CDR3 region has the DNA TGTGCCAGCAGTTTCGTTGACTTAAATCAGCCCCAGCATTTT. It translates to CASSFVDLNQPQHF.

The CDR3 DNA is TGTGCCACCAGCAGCCGTCAGAGAGAACCAAGAGAGACCCAGTACTTC. It codes for CATSSRQREPRETQYF. The chain recombines TRBV15 with TRBJ2-5; D is uncertain. The CDR3 loop spans 16 amino acids. Between the trimmed V and J ends, which lost 3 bases and 4 bases, there was a span of 18 bases. CDR1 and CDR2 (germline): LNHNV, YYDKDF (reference sequence).